This is a list of T cell receptor beta chains from one sample in a study of T cell responses to AZD1222 COVID-19 vaccine. Profiling relied on immunoSEQ multiplex PCR, and the TCRdb table lists in-frame clones only, not all of them. The sample gives under 150,000 clones, about 91% of which show up once; roughly 16% is in the top ten. This specimen consisted of peripheral blood, obtained on day 0 of AZD1222 vaccination. Every receptor here comes from an adult in good health. Both conserved end residues are part of each CDR3. D genes are given only for firm matches. A clone size is listed for some rows: how often the clone was seen (once, few, many), or a class if it is expanded.

TRBV4-3	TRBD1	TRBJ1-2	few	CASSQDISGGYWGYTF	TGCGCCAGCAGCCAAGATATATCAGGGGGCTACTGGGGCTACACCTTC
TRBV21-1	NA	TRBJ2-2	NA	CASSKARRQGDTGELFF	TGTGCCAGCAGCAAAGCGCGAAGACAGGGAGACACCGGGGAGCTGTTTTTT
TRBV7-2	TRBD1	TRBJ2-6	NA	CASSFSTGASSGANVLTF	TGTGCCAGCAGCTTTTCGACAGGGGCGAGCTCTGGGGCCAACGTCCTGACTTTC
TRBV6-5	NA	TRBJ1-5	NA	CASSSQLNQPQHF	TGTGCCAGCAGCTCCCAGCTGAATCAGCCCCAGCATTTT
TRBV7-2	NA	TRBJ1-5	NA	CASSLQTDQPQHF	TGTGCCAGCAGCTTACAGACAGATCAGCCCCAGCATTTT
TRBV23-1	NA	TRBJ2-3	NA	CASSQWGLNPTDTQYF	TGCGCCAGCAGTCAATGGGGACTGAACCCCACAGATACGCAGTATTTT
TRBV11-1	NA	TRBJ1-6	NA	CASSLGGFNSPLHF	TGTGCCAGCAGCTTAGGGGGATTTAATTCACCCCTCCACTTT
TRBV6-5	NA	TRBJ2-5	NA	CASTQPGRETQYF	TGTGCCAGCACTCAACCGGGGAGAGAGACCCAGTACTTC
TRBV7-9	NA	TRBJ2-7	NA	CASSFSITGYEQYF	TGTGCCAGCAGCTTTTCGATCACAGGGTACGAGCAGTACTTC
TRBV11-3	NA	TRBJ2-7	NA	CASSLDGVGEQYF	TGTGCCAGCAGCTTAGACGGGGTTGGAGAGCAGTACTTC
TRBV28	NA	TRBJ1-5	NA	CASSSPAALGQPQHF	TGTGCCAGCAGTAGCCCGGCGGCCTTGGGGCAGCCCCAGCATTTT
TRBV7-2	NA	TRBJ1-6	few	CASSLVYSYNSPLHF	TGTGCCAGCAGCTTAGTGTACTCCTATAATTCACCCCTCCACTTT
TRBV7-2	NA	TRBJ2-3	NA	CASSLGGPSTDTQYF	TGTGCCAGCAGCTTAGGGGGACCTAGCACAGATACGCAGTATTTT
TRBV6-1	NA	TRBJ2-3	NA	CASSEFTKDTQYF	TGTGCCAGCAGTGAATTCACAAAGGATACGCAGTATTTT
TRBV7-9	TRBD1	TRBJ2-2	NA	CASSWTGETGELFF	TGTGCCAGCAGCTGGACAGGGGAAACCGGGGAGCTGTTTTTT
TRBV2	NA	TRBJ2-2	NA	CASKVDTGELFF	TGTGCCAGCAAGGTTGACACCGGGGAGCTGTTTTTT
TRBV5-8	TRBD1	TRBJ1-4	NA	CASREGAVVEKLFF	TGTGCCAGCAGAGAGGGGGCGGTGGTTGAAAAACTGTTTTTT
TRBV3-1/TRBV3-2	NA	TRBJ1-2	few	CASSQGADRGYTF	TGTGCCAGCAGCCAGGGGGCAGACCGTGGCTACACCTTC
TRBV11-3	NA	TRBJ1-3	NA	CASSLDGLSGNTIYF	TGTGCCAGCAGCTTAGATGGGCTCTCTGGAAACACCATATATTTT
TRBV6-5	NA	TRBJ1-2	NA	CASSELGDYGYTF	TGTGCCAGCAGCGAGTTGGGGGACTATGGCTACACCTTC
TRBV18	TRBD1	TRBJ2-2	NA	CASSLDRGDPGELFF	TGTGCCAGCTCACTGGACAGGGGCGACCCCGGGGAGCTGTTTTTT
TRBV19	TRBD1	TRBJ1-1	NA	CASSPLDRDTEAFF	TGTGCCAGTAGCCCCCTGGACAGGGACACTGAAGCTTTCTTT
TRBV10-1	NA	TRBJ2-5	NA	CASSDWWGFQETQYF	TGCGCCAGCAGTGATTGGTGGGGTTTCCAAGAGACCCAGTACTTC
TRBV11-2	NA	TRBJ1-2	NA	CASSLTRGLLYGYTF	TGTGCCAGCAGCTTAACGAGGGGACTCCTCTATGGCTACACCTTC
TRBV7-9	TRBD1	TRBJ2-7	NA	CASSLAGTGGIEQYF	TGTGCCAGCAGCTTAGCCGGGACAGGGGGCATTGAGCAGTACTTC
TRBV7-3	TRBD1	TRBJ1-2	once	CASSFTGERRFTF	TGTGCCAGCAGCTTTACAGGGGAACGACGGTTCACCTTC
TRBV18	TRBD1	TRBJ1-4	NA	CASSPWDRAIEKLFF	TGTGCCAGCTCACCCTGGGACAGGGCCATTGAAAAACTGTTTTTT
TRBV18	NA	TRBJ2-7	NA	CASSRQGYEQYF	TGTGCCAGCTCTCGCCAGGGCTACGAGCAGTACTTC
TRBV28	NA	TRBJ2-7	NA	CASRPLGVEEQYF	TGTGCCAGCAGGCCGTTGGGGGTAGAAGAGCAGTACTTC
TRBV28	TRBD1	TRBJ1-4	NA	CASSLGGQGSFEKLFF	TGTGCCAGCAGTTTAGGGGGACAGGGGAGTTTTGAAAAACTGTTTTTT
TRBV3-1/TRBV3-2	TRBD1	TRBJ2-2	NA	CASSPRDRGYTGELFF	TGTGCCAGCAGCCCACGGGACAGGGGGTACACCGGGGAGCTGTTTTTT
TRBV11-2	NA	TRBJ2-1	NA	CASSLDLVGNLRNEQFF	TGTGCCAGCAGCTTAGATCTAGTGGGGAACCTGCGGAATGAGCAGTTCTTC
TRBV19	NA	TRBJ2-7	NA	CASKGSLYEQYF	TGTGCCAGTAAGGGGTCCCTCTACGAGCAGTACTTC
TRBV27	TRBD1	TRBJ1-2	once	CASANGGQPYGYTF	TGTGCCAGCGCCAACGGGGGACAGCCATATGGCTACACCTTC
TRBV7-2	NA	TRBJ2-1	NA	CASSLYWPDSSSYNEQFF	TGTGCCAGCAGCTTATATTGGCCGGACTCCAGCTCCTACAATGAGCAGTTCTTC
TRBV11-2	TRBD1	TRBJ1-3	NA	CASSPDRVRNTIYF	TGTGCCAGCAGCCCGGACAGGGTGAGAAACACCATATATTTT
TRBV19	NA	TRBJ1-2	once	CASKFGTPPNYGYTF	TGTGCCAGCAAGTTTGGGACCCCTCCTAACTATGGCTACACCTTC
TRBV5-1	TRBD1	TRBJ1-4	NA	CASSRDRDEKLFF	TGCGCCAGCAGTCGGGACAGGGATGAAAAACTGTTTTTT
TRBV4-1	NA	TRBJ1-2	few	CASSQVPSAGYTF	TGCGCCAGCAGCCAAGTACCAAGCGCTGGCTACACCTTC
TRBV15	NA	TRBJ1-2	NA	CATSRAPGEGGYTF	TGTGCCACCAGCAGAGCACCCGGGGAGGGTGGCTACACCTTC